One and the same sample provided the 9 T cell receptor beta chains below, sequenced in a study of regulatory T cells in long-lasting Graves disease (dated by TCRdb to the early 2020s). What this sample's time point label stands for: persistent/refractory GD, antithyroid drugs over 5 years with positive TRAb. For both TCR sequencing and RNA sequencing, RNA was extracted from PBMCs in TRIzol. The library was built by means of multiplex PCR. TCRdb records Illumina HiSeq 4000 as the sequencer. CDR3 regions were amplified by Arm-PCR with iRepertoire HTBI primers to construct TCR beta libraries. TCRdb's own reprocessing of the public reads used fastp at Q25 and MiXCR and kept productive beta chains. Each entry is one CDR3 protein sequence, shown with its most common DNA and genes. For this sample there are roughly 400,000 distinct CDR3 sequences; roughly a fifth appear just once. Roughly an eighth of the sample is in the top ten clones.

The source was peripheral blood mononuclear cells (PBMCs), collected when the disease was refractory, from a patient treated with antithyroid drugs. Source of these receptors: a female donor with Graves disease.

This clonotype showed up many times. The chain couples TRBV28 to TRBJ1-2; D not certain. Germline V lookup: CDR1 MDHEN, CDR2 SYDVKM. V was pared by 6 bases and J by 2 bases, with 10 bases between. This CDR3 spans 13 amino acids. DNA of the CDR3: TGTGCCAGCAGACAACAGAAAAACTATGGCTACACCTTC. It specifies CASRQQKNYGYTF.

This clonotype was counted between two and nine times. The genes are TRBV5-1 and TRBJ2-7; D is perhaps TRBD1 (5 bases). Between the trimmed V and J ends, which lost 0 bases and 5 bases, there was a span of 15 bases. This CDR3 contains 15 residues. Per the germline V gene, CDR1 is SGHRS and CDR2 is YFSETQ. The CDR3, as DNA: TGCGCCAGCAGCTTGGCCGCAGGGCGGTTCGACGAGCAGTACTTC. It translates to CASSLAAGRFDEQYF. Combining the CDR3 with reference TRBV5-1 and TRBJ2-7 gives the whole variable domain KAGVTQTPRYLIKTRGQQVTLSCSPISGHRSVSWYQQTPGQGLQFLFEYFSETQRNKGNFPGRFSGRQFSNSRSEMNVSTLELGDSALYLCASSLAAGRFDEQYFGPGTRLTVT.

The chain uses TRBV9 and TRBJ2-7, with D tentatively TRBD2 (7 bases). In germline, CDR1 is SGDLS, CDR2 YYNGEE. Trimming shortened V by 3 bases and J by 5 bases, and 15 bases separated the two germline ends. This CDR3 comprises 14 residues. This chain's CDR3 is CASSEGGTTHEQYF. The CDR3 nucleotides are TGTGCCAGCAGCGAGGGGGGGACTACCCACGAGCAGTACTTC.

The sample holds a few counts of this clonotype. This rearrangement joins TRBV24-1 to TRBJ2-5; 11 bases agree with TRBD2. Germline V CDR1 and CDR2: KGHDR, SFDVKD. CDR3 length: 16 residues. V lost 3 bases and J lost 3; bases outside the gene matches: 5. CDR3 protein: CATSDVASGRKETQYF. Here the CDR3 DNA reads TGTGCCACCAGTGATGTCGCTAGCGGGAGGAAAGAGACCCAGTACTTC.

This clonotype was found many times. The genes are TRBV2 and TRBJ2-7; 7 positions agree with TRBD2. The V and J ends lost 1 base and 2 bases, in that order; junction bases with no gene match: 5. This CDR3 region has 15 residues. Germline V CDR1 and CDR2: SNHLY, FYNNEI. The CDR3 nucleotides read TGTGCCAGCAGTGAAGGGGAGGGGACGACCTACGAGCAGTACTTC. The encoded protein is CASSEGEGTTYEQYF. Combining the CDR3 with reference TRBV2 and TRBJ2-7 gives the whole variable domain EPEVTQTPSHQVTQMGQEVILRCVPISNHLYFYWYRQILGQKVEFLVSFYNNEISEKSEIFDDQFSVERPDGSNFTLKIRSTKLEDSAMYFCASSEGEGTTYEQYFGPGTRLTVT.

This clonotype was observed many times. The chain has TRBV2 and TRBJ2-2; 8 positions match TRBD2. This CDR3 is 15 amino acids long. Trimming at V came to 5 bases and at J to 3 bases, leaving 5 bases not matched to a gene. Germline V gives CDR1 SNHLY, CDR2 FYNNEI. The chain's CDR3 is CASSSEGLDTGELFF. In DNA form, the CDR3 reads TGTGCCAGCAGTTCGGAGGGACTAGACACCGGGGAGCTGTTTTTT.

This clonotype was seen more than once but under ten times. The chain joins TRBV7-9 to TRBJ1-2; D not certain. The germline V gene has CDR1 SEHNR and CDR2 FQNEAQ (reference sequence). Trimming cost V 1 base and J 0 bases, with 9 bases left between them. The CDR3 consists of 15 residues. The CDR3 loop reads CASSLEDQPNYGYTF. In DNA, the CDR3 is TGTGCCAGCAGCTTAGAGGACCAACCTAACTATGGCTACACCTTC. Combining the CDR3 with reference TRBV7-9 and TRBJ1-2 gives the whole variable domain DTGVSQNPRHKITKRGQNVTFRCDPISEHNRLYWYRQTLGQGPEFLTYFQNEAQLEKSRLLSDRFSAERPKGSFSTLEIQRTEQGDSAMYLCASSLEDQPNYGYTFGSGTRLTVV.

At least ten counts were recorded for this clonotype. The V gene is TRBV20-1, the J gene TRBJ2-6, with D possibly TRBD2 on 6 matching bases. V lost 3 bases and J lost 2, with 11 bases in between. CDR3 size: 15 residues. Germline V gene sequence: CDR1 DFQATT, CDR2 SNEGSKA (reference sequence). In nucleotides, the CDR3 is TGCAGTGCTAGCGGGAGTCCCCCTGGGGCCAACGTCCTGACTTTC. Amino acids: CSASGSPPGANVLTF.

This clonotype was detected many times. CDR3 amino acids: CASSTTPGGGTEETQYF. CDR3 in DNA: TGTGCCAGCAGCACGACCCCAGGCGGGGGGACCGAAGAGACCCAGTACTTC. This rearrangement joins TRBV3-1 to TRBJ2-5; 8 bases are shared with TRBD2. CDR3 length: 17 residues. Germline V gene lookup returns CDR1 LGHDT and CDR2 YNNKEL (reference sequence). The V and J ends lost 5 bases and 3 bases, in that order; junction bases with no gene match: 14.